Listed here are 19 T cell receptor beta chains from one sample, sequenced in a study of blood T cell repertoires in COVID-19. Sequencing used immunoSEQ multiplex PCR; TCRdb keeps in-frame clones, though not all of them. The top ten hold around 21% of the sample, which has tens of thousands of clones, 82% seen once. The sample was peripheral blood. The source of these receptors is a woman aged 55-75 years with acute or convalescent COVID-19.

This clone was observed a few times. V gene TRBV27 combines with J gene TRBJ2-1; D unresolved. CDR3 length equals 14 residues. In germline, CDR1 is MNHEY, CDR2 SMNVEV (reference sequence). V was trimmed by 1 base and J by 7 bases, leaving 11 bases between them. CDR3 in DNA: TGTGCCAGCAGTTTATTCCAGGTTGAAAATGAGCAGTTCTTC. Amino acid sequence: CASSLFQVENEQFF.

This clone has more than one count but fewer than ten. The V gene is TRBV2, the J gene TRBJ1-5, with a tentative D call TRBD1 (6 bases). Germline loops: CDR1 SNHLY, CDR2 FYNNEI. CDR3 length: 14 amino acids. Trimming stripped 6 bases from V and 6 bases from J, with 15 bases between. The CDR3 nucleotides are TGTGCCAGCAGAGAGGACGAGGACAGTCAGCCCCAGCATTTT. Its protein is CASREDEDSQPQHF.

The V gene is TRBV27, the J gene TRBJ2-2, with D perhaps TRBD1 (6 bases). Looked up from germline, CDR1 is MNHEY and CDR2 is SMNVEV (reference sequence). The CDR3 has 15 amino acids. Trimming pared 5 bases from V and 6 bases from J, leaving 16 bases between. This chain's CDR3 is CASSPSGAAAGELFF. The DNA for the CDR3 is TGTGCCAGCAGTCCTTCAGGGGCGGCGGCCGGGGAGCTGTTTTTT.

This chain connects TRBV7-9 to TRBJ2-7; possible D gene TRBD1, 6 bases. Germline assignment: CDR1 SEHNR and CDR2 FQNEAQ (reference sequence). The ends were cut back, 5 bases at V and 2 bases at J, with 13 bases in the middle. CDR3 length: 14 residues. CDR3: CASSNEDSTYEQYF. CDR3 DNA sequence: TGTGCCAGCAGCAACGAGGACAGTACCTACGAGCAGTACTTC.

The V call is TRBV7-2, the J call TRBJ2-7, with TRBD1 identical over 8 bases. V lost 1 base, J lost 7 bases, and 6 bases stayed unmatched. Looked up from germline, CDR1 is SGHTA and CDR2 is FQGNSA. The CDR3 totals 14 residues. This CDR3 reads CASSLEATGVEQYF. The CDR3 bases are TGTGCCAGCAGCTTAGAGGCGACAGGGGTTGAGCAGTACTTC.

This sequence joins TRBV19 and TRBJ1-5, with D possibly TRBD1 on 5 matching bases. This CDR3 is built from 16 residues. CDR1 is LNHDA, CDR2 SQIVND, per germline (reference sequence). Deletions cut 3 bases from V and 1 base from J, with 13 bases between. DNA for the CDR3: TGTGCCAGTAGTATTGCTCCAGGGCTAAGCAATCAGCCCCAGCATTTT. Amino acid sequence: CASSIAPGLSNQPQHF.

The chain is built from TRBV6-5 and TRBJ1-1, with D possibly being TRBD1 (5 bases). There are 15 residues in the CDR3. Germline V gene lookup returns CDR1 MNHEY and CDR2 SVGAGI. The V and J ends lost 0 bases and 5 bases respectively, with 13 bases between them. The CDR3 protein is CASSYSTVVGTEAFF. Written as DNA, the CDR3 is TGTGCCAGCAGTTACTCGACAGTCGTCGGGACTGAAGCTTTCTTT.

For the CDR3, the DNA is TGTGCCAGCAGCCAGTACCGGGACAGGGGGATAGATACGCAGTATTTT. It translates to CASSQYRDRGIDTQYF. V and J are TRBV4-2 and TRBJ2-3, with 11 nucleotides matching TRBD1. The CDR3 has 16 amino acids. CDR1 LGHNA and CDR2 YNFKEQ come from the germline V gene. The ends lost 3 bases at V and 5 bases at J; junction bases unmatched: 7.

The chain is built from TRBV29-1 and TRBJ2-5, with a weak D call TRBD2 (7 bases). Trimming removed 3 bases from V and 5 bases from J, with 13 bases in between. Germline values: CDR1 SQVTM, CDR2 ANQGSEA. This CDR3 comprises 13 residues. The CDR3: CSVEVGGRETQYF. The CDR3 DNA is TGCAGCGTTGAGGTGGGGGGGCGTGAGACCCAGTACTTC.

The rearrangement joins TRBV7-9 to TRBJ2-3; D is possibly TRBD2 (5 bases). Germline V lookup: CDR1 SEHNR, CDR2 FQNEAQ (reference sequence). The CDR3 is 13 amino acids. Trimming removed 11 bases at V and 3 bases at J, with 15 bases between. DNA of the CDR3: TGTGCCGCCGGACTCTTGGGGACAGATACGCAGTATTTT. It specifies CAAGLLGTDTQYF.

V is TRBV5-3 and J is TRBJ1-5; TRBD1 aligns across 8 bases. TRBV5-3 carries the ORF label, with uncertain function. V dropped 3 bases and J dropped 6; count of bases not matched to a gene: 8. The CDR3 has 15 amino acids. This CDR3 is CARSCPRGRGQPQHF. CDR3 nucleotide sequence: TGTGCCAGAAGCTGTCCCAGGGGGCGCGGTCAGCCCCAGCATTTT.

This clone was counted a few times. This rearrangement joins TRBV6-5 to TRBJ2-3; TRBD2 aligns across 8 bases. Per germline, CDR1 MNHEY and CDR2 SVGAGI. This CDR3 region has 14 residues. Unmatched junction bases numbered 3, after V lost 5 bases and J lost 2 bases. The CDR3 DNA reads as TGTGCCAGCAGTCTGCGGGGGGTCACAGATACGCAGTATTTT. Its translation: CASSLRGVTDTQYF.

This clone was recorded a few times. The chain uses TRBV5-6 and TRBJ1-3; D is unclear. Trimming removed 3 bases from V and 0 bases from J, with 19 bases in between. The CDR3 is 18 amino acids. The germline gives CDR1 SGHDT, CDR2 YYEEEE. CDR3: CASSSYKPGGGSGNTIYF. The CDR3 DNA follows: TGTGCCAGCAGCTCCTACAAGCCGGGCGGAGGCTCTGGAAACACCATATATTTT. Full variable domain (remainder filled in from reference TRBV5-6 and TRBJ1-3): DAGVTQSPTHLIKTRGQQVTLRCSPKSGHDTVSWYQQALGQGPQFIFQYYEEEERQRGNFPDRFSGHQFPNYSSELNVNALLLGDSALYLCASSSYKPGGGSGNTIYFGEGSWLTVV.

The gene calls are TRBV2 and TRBJ1-1; possibly TRBD1 for D (6 bases). In germline, CDR1 is SNHLY, CDR2 FYNNEI. V was cut by 7 bases and J by 5 bases, with 8 bases left in between. This CDR3 is 11 amino acids long. CDR3 sequence (DNA): TGTGCCAGCACCACAGGGACTGAAGCTTTCTTT. Its translation is CASTTGTEAFF.

The chain recombines TRBV18 with TRBJ1-3; no firm D call. CDR1 is KGHSH, CDR2 LQKENI, per germline. This CDR3 is built from 15 residues. Trimming removed 3 bases from V and 0 bases from J, with 9 bases in between. Here the CDR3 reads CASSPDNLSGNTIYF. CDR3 nucleotide sequence: TGTGCCAGCTCACCCGACAACCTCTCTGGAAACACCATATATTTT.

This chain uses TRBV6-1 with TRBJ2-6; D gene unclear. From germline, CDR1 is MNHNS and CDR2 SASEGT. The CDR3 is 16 residues long. The V end was cut by 2 bases, the J end by 0 bases, with 8 bases between. CDR3 nucleotides: TGTGCCAGCAGTGAATTTATGAGCTCTGGGGCCAACGTCCTGACTTTC. This translates into CASSEFMSSGANVLTF.

The chain is built from TRBV5-5 and TRBJ1-4; no firm D call. The CDR3 is made up of 13 amino acids. V dropped 2 bases and J dropped 8 bases, with 10 bases sitting between them. Per the germline V gene, CDR1 is SGHKS and CDR2 is YYEKEE (reference sequence). Here the CDR3 DNA reads TGTGCCAGCAGCTTTCTGGGAGCCGAAAAACTGTTTTTT. It is translated as CASSFLGAEKLFF. Full variable domain (rest looked up from reference TRBV5-5 and TRBJ1-4): DAGVTQSPTHLIKTRGQQVTLRCSPISGHKSVSWYQQVLGQGPQFIFQYYEKEERGRGNFPDRFSARQFPNYSSELNVNALLLGDSALYLCASSFLGAEKLFFGSGTQLSVL.

V is TRBV24-1 and J is TRBJ2-3; 14 positions agree with TRBD2. Germline V gene lookup returns CDR1 KGHDR and CDR2 SFDVKD. The CDR3 runs to 16 residues. The trim removed 2 bases at V and 4 bases at J, leaving 1 base unmatched. CDR3 bases: TGTGCCACCAGTGATTCGGGACTAGCGGGGGCAGATACGCAGTATTTT. Translation gives CATSDSGLAGADTQYF.

The chain links TRBV25-1 to TRBJ1-2, with D unclear. V shed 5 bases and J shed 6 bases, with 7 bases lying between them. The CDR3 consists of 11 residues. The germline CDR1 and CDR2 sequences are MGHDK and SYGVNS. As DNA, the CDR3 is TGTGCCAGCAGTCGAGGCGATGGCTACACCTTC. Residues: CASSRGDGYTF.